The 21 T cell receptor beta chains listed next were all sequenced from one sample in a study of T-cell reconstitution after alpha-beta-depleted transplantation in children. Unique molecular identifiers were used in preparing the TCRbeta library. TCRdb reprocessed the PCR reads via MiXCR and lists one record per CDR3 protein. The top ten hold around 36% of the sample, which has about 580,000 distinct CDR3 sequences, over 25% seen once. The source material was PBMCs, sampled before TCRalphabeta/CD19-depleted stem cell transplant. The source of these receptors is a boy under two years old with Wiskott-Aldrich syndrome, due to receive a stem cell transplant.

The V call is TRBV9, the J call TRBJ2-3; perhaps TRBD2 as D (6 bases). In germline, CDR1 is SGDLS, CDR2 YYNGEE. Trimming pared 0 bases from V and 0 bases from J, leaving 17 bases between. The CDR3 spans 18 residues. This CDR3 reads CASSVDVAGLGSTDTQYF. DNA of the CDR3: TGTGCCAGCAGCGTAGACGTGGCGGGATTGGGGAGCACAGATACGCAGTATTTT.

CDR3 loop: CASSQTRQGDTEAFF. CDR3 coding DNA: TGTGCCAGCAGCCAAACACGACAGGGAGATACTGAAGCTTTCTTT. V usage is TRBV4-2 and J usage is TRBJ1-1, with 7 bases matching TRBD1. V lost 2 bases and J lost 5; bases outside the gene matches: 8. Germline V lookup: CDR1 LGHNA, CDR2 YNFKEQ. CDR3 size: 15 residues.

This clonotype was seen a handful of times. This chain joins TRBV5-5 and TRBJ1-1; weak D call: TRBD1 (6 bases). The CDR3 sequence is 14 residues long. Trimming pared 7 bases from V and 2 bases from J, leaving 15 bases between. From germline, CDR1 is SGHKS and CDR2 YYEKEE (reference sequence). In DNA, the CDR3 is TGTGCCAGCTTGGGGGGCGCAGGAAACACTGAAGCTTTCTTT. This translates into CASLGGAGNTEAFF.

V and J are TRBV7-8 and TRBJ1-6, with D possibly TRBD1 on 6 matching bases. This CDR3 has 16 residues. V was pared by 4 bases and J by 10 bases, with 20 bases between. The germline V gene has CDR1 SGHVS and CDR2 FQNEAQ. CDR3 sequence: CASSSRDMGLGSPLHF. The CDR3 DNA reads TGTGCCAGCAGCTCCCGGGACATGGGGTTAGGGTCACCCCTCCACTTT.

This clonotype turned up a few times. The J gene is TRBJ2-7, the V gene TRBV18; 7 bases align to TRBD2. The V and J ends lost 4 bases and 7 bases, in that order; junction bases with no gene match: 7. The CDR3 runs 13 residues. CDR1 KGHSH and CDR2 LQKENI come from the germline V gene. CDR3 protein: CASSQWREREQYF. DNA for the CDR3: TGTGCCAGCTCACAATGGCGGGAGAGGGAGCAGTACTTC.

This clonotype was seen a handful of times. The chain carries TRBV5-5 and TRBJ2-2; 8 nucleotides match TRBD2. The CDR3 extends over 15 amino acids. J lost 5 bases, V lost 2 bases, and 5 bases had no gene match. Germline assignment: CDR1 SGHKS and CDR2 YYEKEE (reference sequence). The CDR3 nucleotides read TGTGCCAGCAGCTTCTCCGGGACTAGTACCGGGGAGCTGTTTTTT. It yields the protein CASSFSGTSTGELFF.

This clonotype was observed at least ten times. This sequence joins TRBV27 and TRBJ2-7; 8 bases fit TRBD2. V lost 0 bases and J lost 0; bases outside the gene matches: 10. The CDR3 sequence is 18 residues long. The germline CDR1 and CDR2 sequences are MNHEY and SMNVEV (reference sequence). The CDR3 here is CASSLSSFSGINSYEQYF. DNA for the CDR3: TGTGCCAGCAGTTTATCTTCCTTTAGCGGGATCAACTCCTACGAGCAGTACTTC.

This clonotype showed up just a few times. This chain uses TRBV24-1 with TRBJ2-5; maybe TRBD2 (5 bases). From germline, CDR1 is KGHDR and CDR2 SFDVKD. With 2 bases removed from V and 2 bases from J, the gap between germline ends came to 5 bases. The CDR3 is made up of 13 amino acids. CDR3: CATSDWTQETQYF. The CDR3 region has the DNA TGTGCCACCAGTGATTGGACTCAAGAGACCCAGTACTTC.

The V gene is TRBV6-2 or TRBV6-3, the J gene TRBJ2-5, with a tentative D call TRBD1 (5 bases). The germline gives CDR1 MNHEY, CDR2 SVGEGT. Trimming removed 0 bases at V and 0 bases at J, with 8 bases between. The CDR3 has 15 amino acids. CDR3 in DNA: TGTGCCAGCAGTTACTCCCAACAGGACCAAGAGACCCAGTACTTC. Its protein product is CASSYSQQDQETQYF.

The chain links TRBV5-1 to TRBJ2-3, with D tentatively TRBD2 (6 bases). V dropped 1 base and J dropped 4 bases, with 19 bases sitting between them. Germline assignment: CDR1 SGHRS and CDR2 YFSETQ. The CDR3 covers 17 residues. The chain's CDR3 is CASSLLFSGVGADTQYF. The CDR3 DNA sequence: TGCGCCAGCAGCTTGCTCTTTTCGGGAGTTGGGGCAGATACGCAGTATTTT.

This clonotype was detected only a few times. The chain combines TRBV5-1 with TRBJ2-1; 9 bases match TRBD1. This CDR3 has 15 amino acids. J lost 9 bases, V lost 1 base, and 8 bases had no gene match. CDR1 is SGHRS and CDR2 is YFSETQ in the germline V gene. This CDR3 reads CASSLKRQGESEQFF. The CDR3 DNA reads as TGCGCCAGCAGCTTGAAGCGACAGGGGGAGAGTGAGCAGTTCTTC.

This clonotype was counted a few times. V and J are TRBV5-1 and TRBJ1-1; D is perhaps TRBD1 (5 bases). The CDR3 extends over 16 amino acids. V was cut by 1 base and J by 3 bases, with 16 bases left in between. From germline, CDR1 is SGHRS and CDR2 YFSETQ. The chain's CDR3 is CASSLSGGGVDTEAFF. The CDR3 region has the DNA TGCGCCAGCAGCTTGTCCGGGGGGGGTGTGGACACTGAAGCTTTCTTT.

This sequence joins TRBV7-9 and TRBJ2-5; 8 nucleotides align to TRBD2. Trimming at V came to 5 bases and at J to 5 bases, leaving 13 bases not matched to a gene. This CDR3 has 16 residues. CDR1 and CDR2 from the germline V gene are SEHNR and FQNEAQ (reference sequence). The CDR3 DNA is TGTGCCAGCAGCGACCGGGGACTAGTGGTCCGGGAGACCCAGTACTTC. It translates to CASSDRGLVVRETQYF.

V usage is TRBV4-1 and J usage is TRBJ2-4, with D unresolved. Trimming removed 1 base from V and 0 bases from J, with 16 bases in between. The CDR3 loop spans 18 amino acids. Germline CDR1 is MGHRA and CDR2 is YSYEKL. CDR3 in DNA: TGCGCCAGCAGCCAAGGCGTCCAATCCGGAGTAGCCAAAAACATTCAGTACTTC. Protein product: CASSQGVQSGVAKNIQYF.

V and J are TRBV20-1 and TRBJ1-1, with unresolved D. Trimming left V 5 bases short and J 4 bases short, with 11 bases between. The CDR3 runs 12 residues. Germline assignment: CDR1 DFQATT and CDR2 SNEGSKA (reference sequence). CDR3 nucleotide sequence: TGCAGTGCTCCCAGGTCGGGCACTGAAGCTTTCTTT. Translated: CSAPRSGTEAFF.

In DNA form, the CDR3 reads TGTGCCACCAGTGACCCCGGGACAACGAACAATGAGCAGTTCTTC. The encoded protein is CATSDPGTTNNEQFF. The chain employs TRBV24-1 and TRBJ2-1, with D perhaps matching TRBD1 (6 bases). CDR1 and CDR2 from the germline V gene are KGHDR and SFDVKD. The CDR3 has 15 residues. V was trimmed by 4 bases and J by 5 bases, leaving 14 bases between them.

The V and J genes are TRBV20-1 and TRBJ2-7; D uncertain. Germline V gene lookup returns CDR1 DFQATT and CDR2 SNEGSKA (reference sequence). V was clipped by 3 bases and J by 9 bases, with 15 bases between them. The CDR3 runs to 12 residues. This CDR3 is CSARAGGFGQYF. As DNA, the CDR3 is TGCAGTGCTAGGGCCGGCGGATTCGGGCAGTACTTC.

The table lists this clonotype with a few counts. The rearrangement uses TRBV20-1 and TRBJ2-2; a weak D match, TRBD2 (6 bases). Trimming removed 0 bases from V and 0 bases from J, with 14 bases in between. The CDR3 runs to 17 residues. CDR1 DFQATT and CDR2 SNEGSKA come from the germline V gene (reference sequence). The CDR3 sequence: CSARDPKRATNTGELFF. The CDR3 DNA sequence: TGCAGTGCTAGAGACCCCAAGCGGGCCACGAACACCGGGGAGCTGTTTTTT.

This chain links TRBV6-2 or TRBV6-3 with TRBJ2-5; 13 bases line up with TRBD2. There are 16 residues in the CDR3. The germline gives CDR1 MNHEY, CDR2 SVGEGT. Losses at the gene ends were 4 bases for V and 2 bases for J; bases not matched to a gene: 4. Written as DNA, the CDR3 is TGTGCCAGCAGTTCCGGGACTAGCGGGGAGCAAGAGACCCAGTACTTC. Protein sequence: CASSSGTSGEQETQYF.

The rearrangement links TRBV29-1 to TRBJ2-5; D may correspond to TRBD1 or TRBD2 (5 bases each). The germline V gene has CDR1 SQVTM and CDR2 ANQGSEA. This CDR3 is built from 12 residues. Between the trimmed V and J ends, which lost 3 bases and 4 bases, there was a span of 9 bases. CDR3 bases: TGCAGCGTTGACGGGGCAAGAGAGACCCAGTACTTC. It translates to CSVDGARETQYF.

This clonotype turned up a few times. DNA for the CDR3: TGTGCCACCCGGACTAGCGGGAGAGATACGCAGTATTTT. Residues: CATRTSGRDTQYF. The chain recombines TRBV10-3 with TRBJ2-3, with TRBD2 matching 13 bases. The CDR3 spans 13 residues. Germline-derived CDR1 and CDR2 are ENHRY and SYGVKD. The V segment lost 10 bases and the J segment 5 bases; nucleotides outside the gene matches: 3.